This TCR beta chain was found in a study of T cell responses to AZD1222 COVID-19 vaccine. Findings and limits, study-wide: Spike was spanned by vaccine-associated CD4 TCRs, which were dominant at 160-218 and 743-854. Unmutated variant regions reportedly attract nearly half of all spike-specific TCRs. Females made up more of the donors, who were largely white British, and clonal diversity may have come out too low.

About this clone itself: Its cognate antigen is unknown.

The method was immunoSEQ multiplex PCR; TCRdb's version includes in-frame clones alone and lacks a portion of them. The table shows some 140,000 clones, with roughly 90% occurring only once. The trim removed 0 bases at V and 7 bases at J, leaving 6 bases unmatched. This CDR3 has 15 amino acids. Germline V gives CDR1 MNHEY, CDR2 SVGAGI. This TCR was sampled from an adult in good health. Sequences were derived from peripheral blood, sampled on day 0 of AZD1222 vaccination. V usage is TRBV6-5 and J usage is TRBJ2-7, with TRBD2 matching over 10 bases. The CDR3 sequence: CASSYSLAGVGEQYF. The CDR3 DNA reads TGTGCCAGCAGTTACTCGCTAGCGGGAGTGGGGGAGCAGTACTTC.